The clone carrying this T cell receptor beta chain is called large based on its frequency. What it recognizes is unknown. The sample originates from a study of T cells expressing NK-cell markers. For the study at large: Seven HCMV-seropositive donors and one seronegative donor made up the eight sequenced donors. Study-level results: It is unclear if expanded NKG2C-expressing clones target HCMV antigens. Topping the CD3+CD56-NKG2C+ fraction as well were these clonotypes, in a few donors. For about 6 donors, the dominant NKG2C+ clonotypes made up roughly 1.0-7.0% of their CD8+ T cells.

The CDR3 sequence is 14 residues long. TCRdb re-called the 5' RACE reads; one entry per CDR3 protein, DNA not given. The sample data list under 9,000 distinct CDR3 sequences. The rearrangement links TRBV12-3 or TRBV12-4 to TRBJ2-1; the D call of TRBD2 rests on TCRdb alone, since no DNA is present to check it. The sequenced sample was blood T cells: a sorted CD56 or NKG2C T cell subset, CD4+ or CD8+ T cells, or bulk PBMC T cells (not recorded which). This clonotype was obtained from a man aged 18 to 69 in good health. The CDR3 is CASSFGGGAHEQFF.